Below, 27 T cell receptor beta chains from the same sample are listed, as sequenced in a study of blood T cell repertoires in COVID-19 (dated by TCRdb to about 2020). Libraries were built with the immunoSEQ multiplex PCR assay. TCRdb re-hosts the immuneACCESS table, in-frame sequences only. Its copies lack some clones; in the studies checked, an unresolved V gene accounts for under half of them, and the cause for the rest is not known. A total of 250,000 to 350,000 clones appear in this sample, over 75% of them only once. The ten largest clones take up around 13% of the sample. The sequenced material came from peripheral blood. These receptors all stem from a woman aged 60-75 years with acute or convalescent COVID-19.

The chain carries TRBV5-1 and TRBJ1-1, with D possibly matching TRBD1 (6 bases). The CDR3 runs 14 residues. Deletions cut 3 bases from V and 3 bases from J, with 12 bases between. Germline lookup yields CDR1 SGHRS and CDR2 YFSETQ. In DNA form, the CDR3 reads TGCGCCAGCAGCTACGGGGGGCTTGACACTGAAGCTTTCTTT. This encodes CASSYGGLDTEAFF.

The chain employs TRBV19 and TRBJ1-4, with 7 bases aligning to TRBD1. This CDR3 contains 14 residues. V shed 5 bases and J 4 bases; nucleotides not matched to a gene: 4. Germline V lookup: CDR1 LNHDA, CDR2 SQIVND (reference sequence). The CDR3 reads CASSYRGGNEKLFF. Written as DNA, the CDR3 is TGTGCCAGTAGTTACAGGGGCGGTAATGAAAAACTGTTTTTT.

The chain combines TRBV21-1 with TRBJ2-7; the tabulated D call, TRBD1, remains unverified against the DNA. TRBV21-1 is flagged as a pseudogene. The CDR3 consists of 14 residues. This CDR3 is CASSKVEQGCEQYF. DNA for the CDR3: TGTGCCAGCAGCAAAGTTGAACAGGGTTGCGAGCAGTACTTC.

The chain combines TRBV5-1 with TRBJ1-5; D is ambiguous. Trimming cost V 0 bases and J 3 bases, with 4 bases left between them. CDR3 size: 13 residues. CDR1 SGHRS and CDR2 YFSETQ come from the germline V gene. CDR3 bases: TGCGCCAGCAGCTTGGACACCAATCAGCCCCAGCATTTT. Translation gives CASSLDTNQPQHF. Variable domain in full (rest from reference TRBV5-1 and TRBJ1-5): KAGVTQTPRYLIKTRGQQVTLSCSPISGHRSVSWYQQTPGQGLQFLFEYFSETQRNKGNFPGRFSGRQFSNSRSEMNVSTLELGDSALYLCASSLDTNQPQHFGDGTRLSIL.

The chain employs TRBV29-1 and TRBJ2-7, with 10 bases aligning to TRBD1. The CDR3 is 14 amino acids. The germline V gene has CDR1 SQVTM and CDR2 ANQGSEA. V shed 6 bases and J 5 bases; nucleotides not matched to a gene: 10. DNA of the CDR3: TGCAGCGTATCGCCGGGACAGGGGTCCCACGAGCAGTACTTC. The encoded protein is CSVSPGQGSHEQYF.

This chain's CDR3 is CASSLSGGGDGYTF. CDR3 DNA: TGTGCCAGCAGTTTATCAGGTGGGGGGGATGGCTACACCTTC. This chain links TRBV27 with TRBJ1-2; TRBD1 might be the D (5 bases). The CDR3 length is 14 residues. Germline assignment: CDR1 MNHEY and CDR2 SMNVEV (reference sequence). Between the trimmed V and J ends, which lost 0 bases and 6 bases, there was a span of 11 bases.

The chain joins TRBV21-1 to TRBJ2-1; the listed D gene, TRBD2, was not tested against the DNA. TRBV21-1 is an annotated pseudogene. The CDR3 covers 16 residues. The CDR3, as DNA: TGTGCCAGCAGCGCCCCGGGACTTTGCGGGCAGAATGAGCAGTTCTTC. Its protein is CASSAPGLCGQNEQFF.

The CDR3 region has the DNA TGTGCCAGTAGTACGACCCAGACAGCTAACTATGGCTACACCTTC. Its protein is CASSTTQTANYGYTF. J is TRBJ1-2 and V is TRBV19; a weak D match, TRBD1 (5 bases). CDR1 is LNHDA and CDR2 is SQIVND in the germline V gene (reference sequence). V was pared by 4 bases and J by 0 bases, with 12 bases between. The CDR3 contains 15 residues.

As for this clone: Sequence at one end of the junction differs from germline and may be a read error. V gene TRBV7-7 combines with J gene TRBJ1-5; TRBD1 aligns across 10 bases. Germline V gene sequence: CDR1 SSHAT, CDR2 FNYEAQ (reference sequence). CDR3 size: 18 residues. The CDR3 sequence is CASSLGSTGGCGNQPQHF. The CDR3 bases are TGTGCTAGCAGCTTAGGTTCGACAGGGGGCTGTGGCAATCAGCCCCAGCATTTT. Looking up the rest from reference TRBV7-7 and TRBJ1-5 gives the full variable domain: GAGVSQSPRYKVTKRGQDVTLRCDPISSHATLYWYQQALGQGPEFLTYFNYEAQPDKSGLPSDRFSAERPEGSISTLTIQRTEQRDSAMYRCASSLGSTGGCGNQPQHFGDGTRLSIL.

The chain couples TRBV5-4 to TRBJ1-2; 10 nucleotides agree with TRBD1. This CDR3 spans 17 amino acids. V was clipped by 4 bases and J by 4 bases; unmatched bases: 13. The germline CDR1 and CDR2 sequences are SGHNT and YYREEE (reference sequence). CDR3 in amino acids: CASSPGTGVRSGYGYTF. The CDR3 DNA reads TGTGCCAGCAGCCCCGGGACAGGGGTTCGGTCCGGCTATGGCTACACCTTC.

The CDR3 DNA follows: TGTGCCAGCAGCTCGGGACAGGGGACCTGGGGTAACACTGAAGCTTTCTTT. This gives the protein CASSSGQGTWGNTEAFF. The V gene is TRBV7-2, the J gene TRBJ1-1; 10 bases align to TRBD1. The CDR3 is made up of 17 amino acids. Germline-derived CDR1 and CDR2 are SGHTA and FQGNSA. Unmatched junction bases numbered 10, after V lost 4 bases and J lost 2 bases.

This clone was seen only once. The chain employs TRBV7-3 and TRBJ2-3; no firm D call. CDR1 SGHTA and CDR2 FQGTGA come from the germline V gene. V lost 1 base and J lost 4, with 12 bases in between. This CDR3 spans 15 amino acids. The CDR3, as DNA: TGTGCCAGCAGCTTAAGGCGGAGTGGCGCAGATACGCAGTATTTT. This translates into CASSLRRSGADTQYF. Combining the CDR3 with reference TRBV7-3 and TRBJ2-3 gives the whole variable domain GAGVSQTPSNKVTEKGKYVELRCDPISGHTALYWYRQSLGQGPEFLIYFQGTGAADDSGLPNDRFFAVRPEGSVSTLKIQRTERGDSAVYLCASSLRRSGADTQYFGPGTRLTVL.

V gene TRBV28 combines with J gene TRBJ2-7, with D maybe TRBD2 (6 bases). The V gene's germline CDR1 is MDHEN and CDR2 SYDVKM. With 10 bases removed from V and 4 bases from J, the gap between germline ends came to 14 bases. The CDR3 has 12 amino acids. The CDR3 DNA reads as TGTGCCACCACCCGGGAGCAATACGAGCAGTACTTC. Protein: CATTREQYEQYF. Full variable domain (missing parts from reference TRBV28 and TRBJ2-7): DVKVTQSSRYLVKRTGEKVFLECVQDMDHENMFWYRQDPGLGLRLIYFSYDVKMKEKGDIPEGYSVSREKKERFSLILESASTNQTSMYLCATTREQYEQYFGPGTRLTVT.

The CDR3 DNA is TGTGCCAGCAGTGACCCGGATATGGGACAGGGTGTCTACGAGCAGTACTTC. The encoded protein is CASSDPDMGQGVYEQYF. J is TRBJ2-7 and V is TRBV6-4; TRBD1 agrees at 9 bases. J gave up 3 bases and V 2 bases, and 11 bases lay outside the gene matches. The length of the CDR3 is 17 residues. Germline CDR1 is MRHNA and CDR2 is SNTAGT.

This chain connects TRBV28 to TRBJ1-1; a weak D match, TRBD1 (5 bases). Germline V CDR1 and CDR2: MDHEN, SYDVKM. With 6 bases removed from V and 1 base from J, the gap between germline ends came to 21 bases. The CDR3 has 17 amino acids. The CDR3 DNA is TGTGCCAGCAGCTATTCCCCCGGGGGAGGGGAGAACACTGAAGCTTTCTTT. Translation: CASSYSPGGGENTEAFF.

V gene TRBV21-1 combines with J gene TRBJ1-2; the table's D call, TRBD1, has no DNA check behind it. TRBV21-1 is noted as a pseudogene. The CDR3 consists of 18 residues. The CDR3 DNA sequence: TGTGCCAGCAGCAAAGCGCGGGACAGGGGAGGCCATACCTATGGCTACACCTTC. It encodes CASSKARDRGGHTYGYTF.

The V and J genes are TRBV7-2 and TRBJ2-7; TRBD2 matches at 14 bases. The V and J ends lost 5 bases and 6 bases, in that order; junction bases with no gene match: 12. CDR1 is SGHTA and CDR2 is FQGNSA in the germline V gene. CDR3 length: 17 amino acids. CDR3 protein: CASSLGLAGGGAGEQYF. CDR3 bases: TGTGCCAGCAGCCTAGGACTAGCGGGAGGCGGCGCTGGCGAGCAGTACTTC.

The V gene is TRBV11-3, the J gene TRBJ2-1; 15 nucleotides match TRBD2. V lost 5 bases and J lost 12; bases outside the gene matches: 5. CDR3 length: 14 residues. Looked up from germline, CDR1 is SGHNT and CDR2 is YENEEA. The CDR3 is CASSTGLAGGRQFF. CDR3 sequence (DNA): TGTGCCAGCAGCACCGGACTAGCGGGAGGGCGGCAGTTCTTC.

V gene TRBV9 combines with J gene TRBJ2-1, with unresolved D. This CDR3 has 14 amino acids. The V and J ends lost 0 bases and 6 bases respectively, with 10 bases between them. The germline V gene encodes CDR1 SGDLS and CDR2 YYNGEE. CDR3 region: CASSVDSKGNEQFF. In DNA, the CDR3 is TGTGCCAGCAGCGTAGACAGCAAAGGCAATGAGCAGTTCTTC.

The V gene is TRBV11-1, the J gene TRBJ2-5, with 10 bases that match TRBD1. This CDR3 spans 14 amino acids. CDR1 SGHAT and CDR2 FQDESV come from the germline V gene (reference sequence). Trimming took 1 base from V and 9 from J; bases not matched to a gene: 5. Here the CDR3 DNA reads TGTGCCAGCAGCTTAGGGGACAGGGGCTTGGCCCAGTACTTC. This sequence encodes CASSLGDRGLAQYF.

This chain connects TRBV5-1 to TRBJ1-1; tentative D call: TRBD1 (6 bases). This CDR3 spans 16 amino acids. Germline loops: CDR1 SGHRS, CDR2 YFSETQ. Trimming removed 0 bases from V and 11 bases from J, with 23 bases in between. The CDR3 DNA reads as TGCGCCAGCAGCTTGGGGCCAGGACAGATAGCTTCAAATGCTTTCTTT. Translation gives CASSLGPGQIASNAFF.

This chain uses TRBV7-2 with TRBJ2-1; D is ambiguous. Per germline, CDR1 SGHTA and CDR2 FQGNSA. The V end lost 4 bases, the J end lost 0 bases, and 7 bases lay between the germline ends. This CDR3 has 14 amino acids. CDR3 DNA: TGTGCCAGCAGCTCACACCCCTCCTACAATGAGCAGTTCTTC. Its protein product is CASSSHPSYNEQFF. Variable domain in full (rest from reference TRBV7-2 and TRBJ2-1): GAGVSQSPSNKVTEKGKDVELRCDPISGHTALYWYRQSLGQGLEFLIYFQGNSAPDKSGLPSDRFSAERTGGSVSTLTIQRTQQEDSAVYLCASSSHPSYNEQFFGPGTRLTVL.

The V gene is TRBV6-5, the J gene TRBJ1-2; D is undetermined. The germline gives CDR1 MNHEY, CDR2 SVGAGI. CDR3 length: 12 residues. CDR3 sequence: CATSARFGGYTF. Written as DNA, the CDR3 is TGTGCTACCAGCGCCAGATTTGGGGGCTACACCTTC.

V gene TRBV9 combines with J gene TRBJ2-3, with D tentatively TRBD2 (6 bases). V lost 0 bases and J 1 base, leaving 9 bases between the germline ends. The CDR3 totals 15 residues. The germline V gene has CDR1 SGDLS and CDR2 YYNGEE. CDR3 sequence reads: CASSVGGVGTDTQYF. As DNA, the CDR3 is TGTGCCAGCAGCGTAGGCGGGGTGGGCACAGATACGCAGTATTTT.

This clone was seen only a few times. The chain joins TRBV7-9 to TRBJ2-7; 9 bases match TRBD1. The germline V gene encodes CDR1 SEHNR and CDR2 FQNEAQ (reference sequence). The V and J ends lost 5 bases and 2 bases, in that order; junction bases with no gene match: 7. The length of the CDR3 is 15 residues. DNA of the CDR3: TGTGCCAGCAGCCGGACAGGGGAGAGGACCTACGAGCAGTACTTC. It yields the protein CASSRTGERTYEQYF. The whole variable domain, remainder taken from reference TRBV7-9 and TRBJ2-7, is DTGVSQNPRHKITKRGQNVTFRCDPISEHNRLYWYRQTLGQGPEFLTYFQNEAQLEKSRLLSDRFSAERPKGSFSTLEIQRTEQGDSAMYLCASSRTGERTYEQYFGPGTRLTVT.

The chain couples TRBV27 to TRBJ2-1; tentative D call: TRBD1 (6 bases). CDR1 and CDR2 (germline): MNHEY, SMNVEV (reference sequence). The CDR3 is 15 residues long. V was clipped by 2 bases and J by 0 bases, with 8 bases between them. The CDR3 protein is CASSLEGVSYNEQFF. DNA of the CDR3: TGTGCCAGCAGTTTAGAGGGGGTCTCCTACAATGAGCAGTTCTTC.

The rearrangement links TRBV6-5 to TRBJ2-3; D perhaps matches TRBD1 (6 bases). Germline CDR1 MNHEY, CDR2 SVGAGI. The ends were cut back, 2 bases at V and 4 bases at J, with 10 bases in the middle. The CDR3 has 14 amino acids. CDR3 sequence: CASSYPGDPDTQYF. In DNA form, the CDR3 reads TGTGCCAGCAGTTACCCAGGGGACCCAGATACGCAGTATTTT.